One sample yielded the 18 T cell receptor beta chains listed below, sequenced in a study of blood T cell repertoires in COVID-19. Repertoires were generated with immunoSEQ multiplex PCR, while TCRdb's copy carries only in-frame clones and drops some. The profile shows some 190,000 clones, about 91% of them singletons. Sequencing was performed on PBMCs or T cells enriched from blood (not recorded which). Receptors were obtained from a woman aged 40 to 50 with acute COVID-19.

CDR3 protein: CASSQGRTSGYSYEQYF. The CDR3 nucleotides read TGCGCCAGCAGCCAGGGAAGGACTAGCGGTTACTCCTACGAGCAGTACTTC. The gene calls are TRBV4-3 and TRBJ2-7; 10 nucleotides align to TRBD2. CDR1 and CDR2 (germline): LGHNA, YSLEER. This CDR3 comprises 17 residues. The V gene end was trimmed by 3 bases and the J gene end by 0 bases; junction bases not matched to a gene: 8.

The rearrangement joins TRBV6-2 or TRBV6-3 to TRBJ2-7; D is possibly TRBD2 (6 bases). V lost 0 bases and J 6 bases, leaving 12 bases between the germline ends. The CDR3 is 14 residues long. Germline CDR1 reads MNHEY; CDR2 reads SVGEGT. The DNA for the CDR3 is TGTGCCAGCAGTTACTCGCGCGGGATTGGCGAGCAGTACTTC. Amino acid sequence: CASSYSRGIGEQYF.

This clone showed up just once. For the CDR3, the DNA is TGTGCCATCAGTACCGGGACTAGCGAAGAGACCCAGTACTTC. Amino acid sequence: CAISTGTSEETQYF. This chain connects TRBV10-3 to TRBJ2-5; TRBD2 matches at 10 bases. V shed 5 bases, J shed 3 bases, and the junction held 3 bases outside the gene matches. CDR1 ENHRY and CDR2 SYGVKD come from the germline V gene. The CDR3 consists of 14 residues.

The chain is built from TRBV15 and TRBJ1-6; D not resolved. The V gene's germline CDR1 is LNHNV and CDR2 YYDKDF (reference sequence). The CDR3 length is 13 residues. V was cut by 4 bases and J by 8 bases, with 9 bases left in between. The CDR3 spells CATSNDGDSPLHF. CDR3 DNA: TGTGCCACCAGCAATGACGGAGATTCACCCCTCCACTTT.

The chain links TRBV7-8 to TRBJ2-7; tentatively, D is TRBD2 (6 bases). CDR3 length: 14 amino acids. V lost 5 bases and J 3 bases, leaving 14 bases between the germline ends. Germline V gene sequence: CDR1 SGHVS, CDR2 FQNEAQ. This chain's CDR3 is CASSLGLQIYEQYF. The CDR3 DNA sequence: TGTGCCAGCAGCCTGGGACTCCAGATCTACGAGCAGTACTTC.

This clone has a single count. The rearrangement links TRBV7-9 to TRBJ1-1; possible D gene TRBD1, 6 bases. Germline assignment: CDR1 SEHNR and CDR2 FQNEAQ (reference sequence). This CDR3 has 12 residues. V gave up 6 bases and J gave up 7 bases, with 12 bases separating them. This CDR3 is CASRGGESEAFF. The CDR3 DNA sequence: TGTGCCAGCAGAGGGGGGGAGAGTGAAGCTTTCTTT.

The V call is TRBV29-1, the J call TRBJ2-3; 16 bases fit TRBD2. V was clipped by 3 bases and J by 4 bases; unmatched bases: 4. This CDR3 is 16 amino acids long. Germline values: CDR1 SQVTM, CDR2 ANQGSEA. The DNA for the CDR3 is TGCAGCGTTGAGGGGACTAGCGGGGGGGCTGCAGATACGCAGTATTTT. Translated: CSVEGTSGGAADTQYF.

The J gene is TRBJ2-1, the V gene TRBV6-5, with TRBD2 matching over 7 bases. The length of the CDR3 is 14 residues. Trimming took 7 bases from V and 1 from J; bases not matched to a gene: 4. Germline V gene data show CDR1 as MNHEY and CDR2 as SVGAGI. DNA of the CDR3: TGTGCCAGCACGGTGGGGGGGTCCTACAATGAGCAGTTCTTC. Protein sequence: CASTVGGSYNEQFF.

The J gene is TRBJ2-5, the V gene TRBV23-1, with TRBD2 identical over 12 bases. TRBV23-1 is identified as an open reading frame with a role that is uncertain. The CDR3 runs 22 residues. The V and J ends lost 2 bases and 5 bases, in that order; junction bases with no gene match: 24. CDR3 residues: CASSQEGLAGLFLRRGRETQYF. The CDR3 DNA reads as TGCGCCAGCAGTCAAGAAGGACTAGCGGGACTATTTCTTCGACGGGGGAGGGAGACCCAGTACTTC.

This sequence joins TRBV11-2 and TRBJ2-5; maybe TRBD1 (6 bases). The ends were cut back, 1 base at V and 4 bases at J, with 13 bases in the middle. This CDR3 has 15 amino acids. Per the germline V gene, CDR1 is SGHAT and CDR2 is FQNNGV. The CDR3 loop reads CASSLVYRAVETQYF. In DNA, the CDR3 is TGTGCCAGCAGCTTAGTGTACAGGGCGGTAGAGACCCAGTACTTC.

The chain couples TRBV18 to TRBJ1-3, with a weak D call TRBD1 (6 bases). From germline, CDR1 is KGHSH and CDR2 LQKENI. The length of the CDR3 is 15 residues. V was clipped by 2 bases and J by 8 bases, with 16 bases between them. The CDR3 coding sequence is TGTGCCAGCTCACCAAGCAGGGGCCGGGAAGACACCATATATTTT. Its protein product is CASSPSRGREDTIYF. Full variable domain (remainder filled in from reference TRBV18 and TRBJ1-3): NAGVMQNPRHLVRRRGQEARLRCSPMKGHSHVYWYRQLPEEGLKFMVYLQKENIIDESGMPKERFSAEFPKEGPSILRIQQVVRGDSAAYFCASSPSRGREDTIYFGEGSWLTVV.

The chain recombines TRBV7-8 with TRBJ2-1, with TRBD2 matching 10 bases. CDR3 size: 16 residues. With 6 bases clipped from V and 8 bases from J, the junction kept 13 bases outside the gene matches. The V gene's germline CDR1 is SGHVS and CDR2 FQNEAQ. Here the CDR3 DNA reads TGTGCCAGCAGTCCCCCGCCAAAACTAGCGGGATATGAGCAGTTCTTC. Protein sequence: CASSPPPKLAGYEQFF.

The chain has TRBV19 and TRBJ1-5; no clear D gene. With 6 bases removed from V and 3 bases from J, the gap between germline ends came to 12 bases. Germline values: CDR1 LNHDA, CDR2 SQIVND (reference sequence). The CDR3 has 14 amino acids. CDR3 sequence reads: CASRGRGINQPQHF. CDR3 DNA sequence: TGTGCCAGTAGGGGTCGGGGTATCAATCAGCCCCAGCATTTT.

This sequence joins TRBV5-4 and TRBJ1-1; D ambiguous. Germline CDR1 reads SGHNT; CDR2 reads YYREEE (reference sequence). This CDR3 comprises 14 residues. The germline V and J ends were trimmed by 3 bases and 0 bases, with 9 bases remaining between them. CDR3 in amino acids: CASSSQKMNTEAFF. The CDR3 bases are TGTGCCAGCAGCTCCCAGAAGATGAACACTGAAGCTTTCTTT.

This chain links TRBV30 with TRBJ1-1; D not resolved. This CDR3 has 14 residues. The germline V gene encodes CDR1 GTSNPN and CDR2 SVGIG (reference sequence). V was cut by 5 bases and J by 1 base, with 14 bases left in between. CDR3 protein: CAWSAAGRNTEAFF. The CDR3 DNA sequence: TGTGCCTGGTCAGCGGCGGGTAGGAACACTGAAGCTTTCTTT.

The chain employs TRBV2 and TRBJ2-7; 12 positions match TRBD2. After removal of 3 bases from V and 3 bases from J, the junction contained 6 bases not matched to a gene. CDR1 SNHLY and CDR2 FYNNEI come from the germline V gene. This CDR3 comprises 16 residues. Here the CDR3 DNA reads TGTGCCAGCAGTGATTGGACTAGCGGGGATATCTACGAGCAGTACTTC. Protein sequence: CASSDWTSGDIYEQYF. The full variable domain, in which reference TRBV2 and TRBJ2-7 provide the parts outside the CDR3, is EPEVTQTPSHQVTQMGQEVILRCVPISNHLYFYWYRQILGQKVEFLVSFYNNEISEKSEIFDDQFSVERPDGSNFTLKIRSTKLEDSAMYFCASSDWTSGDIYEQYFGPGTRLTVT.

The V gene is TRBV6-5, the J gene TRBJ2-7, with a possible D match to TRBD2 (6 bases). The CDR3 length is 12 residues. In germline, CDR1 is MNHEY, CDR2 SVGAGI. V lost 8 bases and J lost 2, with 10 bases in between. This CDR3 reads CASAGLAYEQYF. CDR3 DNA: TGTGCCAGCGCGGGACTCGCCTACGAGCAGTACTTC.

The chain employs TRBV6-1 and TRBJ2-1, with 7 bases matching TRBD2. Germline V gives CDR1 MNHNS, CDR2 SASEGT. The CDR3 consists of 16 residues. The V gene end was trimmed by 1 base and the J gene end by 4 bases; junction bases not matched to a gene: 7. CDR3 bases: TGTGCCAGCAGTGAAGAGAAGGCGGGAGCATACAATGAGCAGTTCTTC. Translated, it gives CASSEEKAGAYNEQFF.